These T cell receptor beta chains were read from a single sample in a study of control samples from healthy donors and cancer patients. Produced via immunoSEQ multiplex PCR; TCRdb's table is partial and in-frame only. The sample consists of fewer than 200,000 clones, over 85% of them appearing once. Input material: blood. The receptors stem from a woman aged 60 to 75 in good health. Both conserved end residues are trimmed from each CDR3.

J,V,CDR3
TRBJ1-4,TRBV2,ASSLSEKLF
TRBJ1-4,TRBV2,ASRGQGATNEKLF
TRBJ2-5,TRBV12-3/TRBV12-4,ASSRGYQETQY
TRBJ2-7,TRBV7-2,ASSLAREQY
TRBJ1-1,TRBV5-4,ASSETGVRTEAF
TRBJ1-3,TRBV19,ASGGDAGNTIY
TRBJ2-6,TRBV7-9,ASSLVLGAGANVLT
TRBJ1-3,TRBV7-9,ASSDGQGTGNTIY
TRBJ1-6,TRBV6-5,ASMTGPKNSPLH
TRBJ2-5,TRBV19,ASSRYQGDETQY
TRBJ2-7,TRBV10-3,AIRPGQGGYEQY